This is a list of T cell receptor beta chains from one sample in a study of blood T cell repertoires in COVID-19. Assay: immunoSEQ multiplex PCR; the TCRdb copy retains only in-frame clones and omits some. The table includes more than 150,000 clones, around 85% detected once. The specimen was peripheral blood. Receptors were obtained from an older man with active or convalescent COVID-19. CDR3s include the opening cysteine and the closing phenylalanine or tryptophan. A D gene is named only where the DNA matches it firmly. Some rows have no size entry. The others give once, few or many, or a class for an expanded clone.

>TRBV27|few|TRBJ1-2|NA
CASSSPGQRFGYTF
TGTGCCAGCAGCTCCCCCGGACAGCGATTTGGCTACACCTTC
>TRBV24-1|NA|TRBJ2-5|NA
CATRFGETQYF
TGTGCCACCAGGTTCGGGGAGACCCAGTACTTC
>TRBV7-9|NA|TRBJ1-1|NA
CASSQVPNTEAFF
TGTGCCAGCAGCCAGGTCCCGAACACTGAAGCTTTCTTT
>TRBV4-3|NA|TRBJ1-2|NA
CASSQERGGYTF
TGCGCCAGCAGCCAAGAAAGGGGGGGCTACACCTTC
>TRBV29-1|NA|TRBJ1-2|TRBD1
CSAQGQGPRGYGYTF
TGCAGCGCCCAGGGACAGGGCCCGCGCGGCTATGGCTACACCTTC
>TRBV2|NA|TRBJ2-5|NA
CASQGTETQYF
TGTGCCAGTCAGGGAACGGAGACCCAGTACTTC
>TRBV5-8|NA|TRBJ1-5|NA
CASSLGATRTDQPQHF
TGTGCCAGCAGCTTGGGGGCTACTCGTACCGATCAGCCCCAGCATTTT
>TRBV7-2|NA|TRBJ2-1|NA
CASSPRVYNEQFF
TGTGCCAGCAGCCCGCGGGTCTACAATGAGCAGTTCTTC
>TRBV7-2|NA|TRBJ1-5|NA
CASSLTGISNQPQHF
TGTGCCAGCAGCTTAACAGGGATAAGCAATCAGCCCCAGCATTTT
>TRBV30|NA|TRBJ1-6|NA
CAWSVRSRSPLHF
TGTGCCTGGAGTGTACGGTCGCGCTCACCCCTCCACTTT
>TRBV5-1|NA|TRBJ2-7|NA
CASRGPAASSYEQYF
TGCGCCAGCAGAGGTCCAGCGGCTAGCTCCTACGAGCAGTACTTC
>TRBV11-2|NA|TRBJ1-3|NA
CASRSANQGSPGNTIYF
TGTGCCAGCAGATCAGCGAACCAGGGGAGTCCTGGAAACACCATATATTTT
>TRBV5-1|once|TRBJ1-2|NA
CASSLDSAVGPGYTF
TGCGCCAGCAGCTTGGACTCGGCTGTGGGCCCGGGCTACACCTTC
>TRBV7-2|NA|TRBJ1-3|TRBD1
CASSSPLGQGRNTIYF
TGTGCCAGCAGCTCTCCATTGGGACAGGGGAGAAACACCATATATTTT
>TRBV30|NA|TRBJ2-7|NA
CAWSVRQGFPYEQYF
TGTGCCTGGAGTGTACGTCAGGGTTTCCCCTACGAGCAGTACTTC
>TRBV7-2|NA|TRBJ1-2|NA
CASSYWVNSPNYGYTF
TGTGCCAGCAGCTATTGGGTGAACAGCCCCAACTATGGCTACACCTTC
>TRBV19|NA|TRBJ1-1|TRBD1
CASSILAGGDTEAFF
TGTGCCAGTAGTATTCTGGCAGGGGGAGACACTGAAGCTTTCTTT
>TRBV5-1|NA|TRBJ1-4|TRBD1
CASSLGQGANEKLFF
TGCGCCAGCAGCTTGGGACAGGGGGCGAATGAAAAACTGTTTTTT
>TRBV10-3|NA|TRBJ2-1|TRBD2
CAISDVSGRKDEQFF
TGTGCCATCAGTGATGTTAGCGGGAGAAAGGATGAGCAGTTCTTC
>TRBV9|NA|TRBJ1-1|TRBD1
CASSVSGGTAVGKAFF
TGTGCCAGCAGCGTATCGGGGGGGACAGCTGTGGGGAAAGCTTTCTTT
>TRBV9|NA|TRBJ1-6|NA
CASATQGAGSPLHF
TGTGCCAGCGCGACACAGGGAGCAGGCTCACCCCTCCACTTT
>TRBV3-1/TRBV3-2|NA|TRBJ2-7|TRBD2
CASSQKRERYEQYF
TGTGCCAGCAGCCAAAAGCGGGAGCGCTACGAGCAGTACTTC
>TRBV14|few|TRBJ2-1|TRBD2
CASSHRLAGGVSSYNEQFF
TGTGCCAGCAGCCATCGACTAGCGGGAGGAGTCAGCTCCTACAATGAGCAGTTCTTC
>TRBV19|NA|TRBJ1-2|TRBD1
CASSISGWDREYGYTF
TGTGCCAGTAGTATCTCAGGGTGGGACAGGGAGTATGGCTACACCTTC
>TRBV6-2/TRBV6-3|NA|TRBJ1-2|TRBD1
CASSNRDRGTYGYTF
TGTGCCAGCAGTAACCGGGACAGGGGGACCTATGGCTACACCTTC
>TRBV5-4|NA|TRBJ1-1|NA
CASYRTRNTEAFF
TGTGCCAGTTACAGGACAAGGAACACTGAAGCTTTCTTT
>TRBV5-1|NA|TRBJ2-1|NA
CASSHRVRSYNEQFF
TGCGCCAGCAGTCATCGGGTAAGGTCCTACAATGAGCAGTTCTTC
>TRBV9|NA|TRBJ2-2|TRBD1
CASRLQGASGELFF
TGTGCCAGCCGCCTCCAGGGGGCTTCCGGGGAGCTGTTTTTT
>TRBV28|NA|TRBJ1-4|NA
CASRPGGTYREKLFF
TGTGCCAGCAGACCCGGCGGCACTTATCGCGAAAAACTGTTTTTT
>TRBV5-1|NA|TRBJ1-1|TRBD1
CASSPDRGLSGTEAFF
TGCGCCAGCAGCCCCGACAGGGGGTTGTCTGGCACTGAAGCTTTCTTT
>TRBV6-1|NA|TRBJ1-2|NA
CASSEGAGLRHGYTF
TGTGCCAGCAGTGAAGGGGCAGGGTTACGTCATGGCTACACCTTC
>TRBV19|few|TRBJ2-7|TRBD1
CASSAPGQGATYEQYF
TGTGCCAGTAGTGCGCCCGGACAGGGGGCAACCTACGAGCAGTACTTC
>TRBV12-3/TRBV12-4|NA|TRBJ2-5|TRBD2
CASSRDYGETQYF
TGTGCCAGCAGCCGGGACTATGGGGAGACCCAGTACTTC
>TRBV2|NA|TRBJ2-7|TRBD1
CASTLTGNYEQYF
TGTGCCAGCACCCTGACAGGGAACTACGAGCAGTACTTC
>TRBV28|once|TRBJ2-3|NA
CASSPATDTQYF
TGTGCCAGCAGCCCTGCGACAGATACGCAGTATTTT
>TRBV18|NA|TRBJ1-1|NA
CASSPRVVRENTEAFF
TGTGCCAGCTCACCACGGGTGGTCAGGGAGAACACTGAAGCTTTCTTT
>TRBV19|NA|TRBJ1-2|NA
CASSSQRYRGYTF
TGTGCCAGTAGTTCCCAGCGGTACCGGGGCTACACCTTC
>TRBV5-1|NA|TRBJ1-1|NA
CASSPWTANTEAFF
TGCGCCAGCAGCCCCTGGACAGCAAACACTGAAGCTTTCTTT
>TRBV7-2|NA|TRBJ1-5|NA
CASSPAESFQPQHF
TGTGCCAGCAGCCCCGCGGAATCTTTTCAGCCCCAGCATTTT
>TRBV28|once|TRBJ2-7|TRBD2
CASSFAGLAESYEQYF
TGTGCCAGCAGTTTCGCCGGACTAGCGGAGTCCTACGAGCAGTACTTC
>TRBV4-1|NA|TRBJ1-4|TRBD1
CASSQGDSNEKLFF
TGCGCCAGCAGCCAAGGGGACAGTAATGAAAAACTGTTTTTT
>TRBV12-3/TRBV12-4|NA|TRBJ1-3|NA
CAGRKGRGNTIYF
TGTGCCGGGAGGAAGGGACGAGGAAACACCATATATTTT
>TRBV2|NA|TRBJ2-7|TRBD2
CASSSRIKGGGLATYEQYF
TGTGCCAGCAGTTCTAGGATCAAGGGAGGGGGACTAGCGACCTACGAGCAGTACTTC
>TRBV29-1|NA|TRBJ1-2|NA
CSVADSNYGYTF
TGCAGCGTTGCGGACAGCAACTATGGCTACACCTTC
>TRBV7-2|NA|TRBJ2-5|TRBD2
CASSPRTSGGYFQETQYF
TGTGCCAGCAGCCCAAGGACTAGCGGGGGGTATTTCCAAGAGACCCAGTACTTC
>TRBV27|NA|TRBJ1-4|NA
CASSTDKDEKLFF
TGTGCCAGCAGTACCGACAAAGATGAAAAACTGTTTTTT
>TRBV7-2|NA|TRBJ2-5|NA
CASSPHREETQYF
TGTGCCAGCAGCCCTCACCGGGAAGAGACCCAGTACTTC
>TRBV14|NA|TRBJ2-1|TRBD2
CASSPTSGSRNEQFF
TGTGCCAGCAGCCCAACTAGCGGGAGCCGAAATGAGCAGTTCTTC
>TRBV18|NA|TRBJ1-2|NA
CASSPLADGYGYTF
TGTGCCAGCTCACCATTGGCAGACGGGTATGGCTACACCTTC